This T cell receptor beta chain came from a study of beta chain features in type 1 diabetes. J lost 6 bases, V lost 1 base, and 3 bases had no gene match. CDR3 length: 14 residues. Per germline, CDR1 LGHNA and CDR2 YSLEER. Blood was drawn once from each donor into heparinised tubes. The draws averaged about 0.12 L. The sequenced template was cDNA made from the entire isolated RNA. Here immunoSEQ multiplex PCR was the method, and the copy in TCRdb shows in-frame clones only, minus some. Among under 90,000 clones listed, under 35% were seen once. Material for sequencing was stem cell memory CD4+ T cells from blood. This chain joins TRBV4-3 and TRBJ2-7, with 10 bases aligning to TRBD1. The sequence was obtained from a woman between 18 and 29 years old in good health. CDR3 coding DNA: TGCGCCAGCAGCCAAGGGACAGGGGGGTTCGAGCAGTACTTC. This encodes CASSQGTGGFEQYF.